The 8 T cell receptor beta chains below come from one sample, sequenced in a study of OX40 agonist ivuxolimab in advanced cancers. The method was immunoSEQ multiplex PCR; TCRdb's version includes in-frame clones alone and lacks a portion of them. The repertoire consists of about 16,000 clones, with roughly 71% occurring once and the leading ten covering under 15%. Source: CD4+ or CD8+ T cells sorted from blood, taken in a trial of the OX40 agonist ivuxolimab. The receptor source for this set is an adult with an advanced solid tumor such as melanoma, head and neck, liver or kidney cancer.

V gene TRBV2 combines with J gene TRBJ2-7, with D perhaps TRBD2 (5 bases). Trimming stripped 6 bases from V and 0 bases from J, with 15 bases between. The CDR3 is made up of 15 amino acids. Germline V lookup: CDR1 SNHLY, CDR2 FYNNEI. The CDR3 loop reads CASRLGLSSSYEQYF. The CDR3 region has the DNA TGTGCCAGCAGACTCGGACTTTCCAGCTCCTACGAGCAGTACTTC.

V is TRBV2 and J is TRBJ1-1; D gene ambiguous. There are 14 residues in the CDR3. The germline V and J ends were trimmed by 9 bases and 5 bases, with 19 bases remaining between them. CDR1 and CDR2 (germline): SNHLY, FYNNEI. The CDR3 sequence is CARRIEKRRTEAFF. The CDR3 DNA reads TGTGCCAGACGAATTGAAAAACGGAGGACTGAAGCTTTCTTT.

The chain links TRBV27 to TRBJ2-1, with 12 bases fitting TRBD2. The V gene's germline CDR1 is MNHEY and CDR2 SMNVEV (reference sequence). Germline trimming cut 5 bases from V and 8 bases from J; bases unmatched to any gene: 7. The CDR3 has 15 amino acids. The CDR3 sequence is CASSPLAGGSDEQFF. The CDR3 coding sequence is TGTGCCAGCAGTCCTCTAGCGGGGGGGTCGGATGAGCAGTTCTTC.

The DNA of the CDR3 is TGTGCCAGCTCACCACAGGGCGTGGGAAACACCATATATTTT. As protein: CASSPQGVGNTIYF. This chain connects TRBV18 to TRBJ1-3; D gene uncertain. Germline assignment: CDR1 KGHSH and CDR2 LQKENI. Trimming stripped 1 base from V and 4 bases from J, with 8 bases between. The CDR3 sequence is 14 residues long. Together with reference TRBV18 and TRBJ1-3, the CDR3 gives the full variable domain: NAGVMQNPRHLVRRRGQEARLRCSPMKGHSHVYWYRQLPEEGLKFMVYLQKENIIDESGMPKERFSAEFPKEGPSILRIQQVVRGDSAAYFCASSPQGVGNTIYFGEGSWLTVV.

This clone has more than one count but fewer than ten. The rearrangement joins TRBV7-9 to TRBJ2-7; D may be TRBD2 (5 bases). Deletions cut 5 bases from V and 9 bases from J, with 20 bases between. The germline V gene encodes CDR1 SEHNR and CDR2 FQNEAQ (reference sequence). This CDR3 spans 14 amino acids. The DNA of the CDR3 is TGTGCCAGCAGCACCCGGGATCTGGAGGAGGTGCAGTACTTC. This gives the protein CASSTRDLEEVQYF. Variable domain in full (rest from reference TRBV7-9 and TRBJ2-7): DTGVSQNPRHKITKRGQNVTFRCDPISEHNRLYWYRQTLGQGPEFLTYFQNEAQLEKSRLLSDRFSAERPKGSFSTLEIQRTEQGDSAMYLCASSTRDLEEVQYFGPGTRLTVT.

This clone was counted between two and nine times. The V gene is TRBV2, the J gene TRBJ2-3, with 13 bases matching TRBD2. J was trimmed by 5 bases and V by 4 bases; bases with no gene match: 6. The germline V gene encodes CDR1 SNHLY and CDR2 FYNNEI. CDR3 length equals 16 residues. This chain's CDR3 is CASSASGLAGIDTQYF. The CDR3 bases are TGTGCCAGCAGTGCCTCGGGACTAGCGGGGATAGATACGCAGTATTTT.

The genes are TRBV4-1 and TRBJ2-7; D call uncertain. V gave up 0 bases and J gave up 3 bases, with 9 bases separating them. Germline CDR1 and CDR2: MGHRA and YSYEKL. This CDR3 is 14 amino acids long. CDR3 coding DNA: TGCGCCAGCAGCCAAGAAAACACTTTCTACGAGCAGTACTTC. Translation: CASSQENTFYEQYF.

CDR3 protein: CASGGGNTEAFF. In DNA, the CDR3 is TGTGCCAGTGGAGGTGGTAACACTGAAGCTTTCTTT. The chain links TRBV27 to TRBJ1-1; D is unclear. From germline, CDR1 is MNHEY and CDR2 SMNVEV (reference sequence). This CDR3 spans 12 amino acids. The V end lost 9 bases, the J end lost 2 bases, and 10 bases lay between the germline ends.